This paragraph covers one TCR beta chain sequence. The data are from a study of blood T cell repertoires in COVID-19. Across the whole study: Samples came from the United States, Italy and Spain, spanning acute and convalescent COVID-19. T cells, B-cell-depleted T cells, or PBMCs supplied cDNA or gDNA.

The CDR3 has 16 residues. Germline V gives CDR1 MDHEN, CDR2 SYDVKM. With 4 bases clipped from V and 1 base from J, the junction kept 7 bases outside the gene matches. Original processing methods: Reference gene primer amplification yielded estimated nucleated cell counts. The table came from immunoSEQ multiplex PCR; TCRdb's copy has only in-frame clones and leaves some out. Clone size and V and J calls were adopted from that table, with D and trimming inferred from the DNA. The data hold about 220,000 clones, with around 85% observed a single time. This clonotype was sampled from a human donor in a cohort sampled during active COVID-19. Sequenced input: peripheral blood. The chain combines TRBV28 with TRBJ1-5; TRBD1 matches 7 bases. The CDR3: CASSSSRQGSNQPQHF. As DNA, the CDR3 is TGTGCCAGCAGTTCTTCCAGACAGGGCAGCAATCAGCCCCAGCATTTT. The entire variable domain, with the rest obtained from reference TRBV28 and TRBJ1-5, is as follows: DVKVTQSSRYLVKRTGEKVFLECVQDMDHENMFWYRQDPGLGLRLIYFSYDVKMKEKGDIPEGYSVSREKKERFSLILESASTNQTSMYLCASSSSRQGSNQPQHFGDGTRLSIL.